The 30 T cell receptor beta chains in this list originate from one sample, sequenced in a study of radiotherapy plus CTLA-4 blockade in lung cancer. Produced via immunoSEQ multiplex PCR; TCRdb's table is partial and in-frame only. The data hold about 32,000 clones, with roughly three quarters observed a single time. Sequenced here: peripheral blood, sampled from a patient treated with radiotherapy plus ipilimumab. The source of these receptors is a human donor with non-small cell lung cancer that progressed on radiotherapy plus ipilimumab.

Written as DNA, the CDR3 is TGTGCCAGCAGTACCTCCTACGAGCAGTACTTC. Amino acids: CASSTSYEQYF. The chain couples TRBV2 to TRBJ2-7, with D unresolved. This CDR3 is 11 amino acids long. In germline, CDR1 is SNHLY, CDR2 FYNNEI. V lost 5 bases to trimming and J lost 0 bases, with 2 bases between them.

This clone was seen a handful of times. The CDR3 DNA is TGTGCCAGCAGCCCCTGGGACAGGCGTTCCTACGAGCAGTACTTC. It translates to CASSPWDRRSYEQYF. The V gene is TRBV5-4, the J gene TRBJ2-7, with 8 positions matching TRBD1. The CDR3 is 15 amino acids. Germline CDR1 is SGHNT and CDR2 is YYREEE (reference sequence). V shed 4 bases and J 1 base; nucleotides not matched to a gene: 7.

This clone turned up a few times. This chain uses TRBV13 with TRBJ2-7; TRBD2 might be the D (5 bases). With 3 bases removed from V and 5 bases from J, the gap between germline ends came to 8 bases. CDR1 and CDR2 from the germline V gene are PRHDT and FYEKMQ (reference sequence). The CDR3 is 12 amino acids. The chain's CDR3 is CASSFSANEQYF. The CDR3 DNA is TGTGCCAGCAGCTTTAGCGCTAACGAGCAGTACTTC.

The chain uses TRBV2 and TRBJ2-5; D perhaps matches TRBD1 (5 bases). CDR3 length: 13 amino acids. Trimming pared 5 bases from V and 1 base from J, leaving 8 bases between. Germline V gene data show CDR1 as SNHLY and CDR2 as FYNNEI. CDR3 sequence (DNA): TGTGCCAGCAGTACGGACATCCAAGAGACCCAGTACTTC. It specifies CASSTDIQETQYF.

The V call is TRBV7-9, the J call TRBJ2-2, with D possibly matching TRBD2 (7 bases). The length of the CDR3 is 17 residues. The V end lost 5 bases, the J end lost 6 bases, and 22 bases lay between the germline ends. CDR1 and CDR2 (germline): SEHNR, FQNEAQ (reference sequence). CDR3 sequence reads: CASSERQRGGAPGELFF. As DNA, the CDR3 is TGTGCCAGCAGCGAACGGCAAAGGGGGGGGGCCCCCGGGGAGCTGTTTTTT.

This clone was counted only a few times. The rearrangement joins TRBV2 to TRBJ2-5; the match to TRBD1 covers 7 bases. With V trimmed by 4 bases and J by 1 base, 0 bases remained unmatched. CDR3 size: 13 residues. The V gene's germline CDR1 is SNHLY and CDR2 FYNNEI. The CDR3 DNA reads as TGTGCCAGCAGTGGACAGGGCCAAGAGACCCAGTACTTC. Translating it yields CASSGQGQETQYF.

V usage is TRBV20-1 and J usage is TRBJ2-7; no definite D call. Germline CDR1 and CDR2: DFQATT and SNEGSKA (reference sequence). The CDR3 is 11 amino acids. Trimming left V 0 bases short and J 8 bases short, with 8 bases between. CDR3 bases: TGCAGTGCTAGAGACCCCCCCCAGCAGTACTTC. Protein product: CSARDPPQQYF.

This clone occurred a few times. V and J are TRBV5-8 and TRBJ1-2, with a tentative D call TRBD1 (6 bases). CDR1 is SGHTS and CDR2 is YDEGEE in the germline V gene. CDR3 length: 16 residues. Trimming took 3 bases from V and 4 from J, leaving 19 bases between them. CDR3 sequence: CASSYGSGVGGYGYTF. Written as DNA, the CDR3 is TGTGCCAGCAGCTACGGATCAGGGGTAGGAGGCTATGGCTACACCTTC.

The chain is built from TRBV27 and TRBJ1-2; 10 bases are a match to TRBD1. Losses at the gene ends were 3 bases for V and 7 bases for J; bases not matched to a gene: 5. The CDR3 consists of 14 residues. Germline V gene data show CDR1 as MNHEY and CDR2 as SMNVEV (reference sequence). CDR3 sequence: CASSFSTGGGGYTF. In nucleotides, the CDR3 is TGTGCCAGCAGTTTTTCGACAGGGGGCGGTGGCTACACCTTC.

The chain couples TRBV5-1 to TRBJ2-3; TRBD1 matches at 9 bases. V was clipped by 0 bases and J by 1 base; unmatched bases: 6. The CDR3 has 17 amino acids. The germline V gene encodes CDR1 SGHRS and CDR2 YFSETQ. CDR3 nucleotide sequence: TGCGCCAGCAGCTTGGCGACAGGGGGAGTGGGCACAGATACGCAGTATTTT. Amino acids: CASSLATGGVGTDTQYF.

This chain connects TRBV30 to TRBJ1-2; 9 bases fit TRBD1. Germline trimming cut 5 bases from V and 7 bases from J; bases unmatched to any gene: 8. CDR1 and CDR2 from the germline V gene are GTSNPN and SVGIG (reference sequence). The CDR3 runs to 13 residues. CDR3 coding DNA: TGTGCCTGGGACCCGACAGGGGGTTTTGGCTACACCTTC. This gives the protein CAWDPTGGFGYTF.

The chain employs TRBV6-1 and TRBJ1-2, with D maybe TRBD1 (5 bases). Germline V CDR1 and CDR2: MNHNS, SASEGT. Deletions cut 2 bases from V and 4 bases from J, with 20 bases between. This CDR3 contains 17 residues. The CDR3 is CASSEKGNVDRGYGYTF. CDR3 DNA: TGTGCCAGCAGTGAAAAGGGGAACGTCGACAGAGGCTATGGCTACACCTTC.

The chain has TRBV29-1 and TRBJ2-5; 9 positions match TRBD1. CDR1 is SQVTM and CDR2 is ANQGSEA in the germline V gene. The CDR3 has 16 residues. Unmatched junction bases numbered 6, after V lost 0 bases and J lost 1 base. CDR3 sequence reads: CSVEDPGQGFQETQYF. The DNA of the CDR3 is TGCAGCGTTGAAGATCCCGGACAGGGGTTCCAAGAGACCCAGTACTTC. The full variable domain, in which reference TRBV29-1 and TRBJ2-5 provide the parts outside the CDR3, is SAVISQKPSRDICQRGTSLTIQCQVDSQVTMMFWYRQQPGQSLTLIATANQGSEATYESGFVIDKFPISRPNLTFSTLTVSNMSPEDSSIYLCSVEDPGQGFQETQYFGPGTRLLVL.

The rearrangement links TRBV11-2 to TRBJ2-5, with a weak D call TRBD1 (8 bases). CDR3 length equals 16 residues. Germline lookup yields CDR1 SGHAT and CDR2 FQNNGV. Deletions cut 4 bases from V and 5 bases from J, with 20 bases between. CDR3 nucleotides: TGTGCCAGCAGCTACACAGGGGGGGTCCTAGGGGAGACCCAGTACTTC. This gives the protein CASSYTGGVLGETQYF.

The chain employs TRBV6-5 and TRBJ1-2; D might be TRBD1 (6 bases). Germline CDR1 and CDR2: MNHEY and SVGAGI. The ends were cut back, 2 bases at V and 7 bases at J, with 11 bases in the middle. CDR3 length: 13 residues. CDR3 protein: CASSYLDRSGYTF. The CDR3 DNA reads TGTGCCAGCAGTTACCTCGACAGGTCTGGCTACACCTTC.

This chain links TRBV6-1 with TRBJ2-5, with D hard to call. CDR3 size: 15 residues. CDR1 MNHNS and CDR2 SASEGT come from the germline V gene. V lost 1 base, J lost 2 bases, and 11 bases lay in between. CDR3 coding DNA: TGTGCCAGCAGTGAAGTGCCGACAAAGCAAGAGACCCAGTACTTC. This codes for CASSEVPTKQETQYF.

The chain recombines TRBV6-5 with TRBJ2-3; the match to TRBD2 covers 9 bases. CDR1 is MNHEY, CDR2 SVGAGI, per germline. CDR3 size: 14 residues. Trimming took 7 bases from V and 3 from J; bases not matched to a gene: 5. CDR3 bases: TGTGCCAGCAAGATTAGCGGGAGAACAGATACGCAGTATTTT. Its translation: CASKISGRTDTQYF.

V usage is TRBV9 and J usage is TRBJ1-1; no clear D gene. CDR1 and CDR2 (germline): SGDLS, YYNGEE. The CDR3 contains 13 residues. Trimming removed 3 bases from V and 5 bases from J, with 11 bases in between. The CDR3 nucleotides read TGTGCCAGCAGCGAAACAACCCCAACTGAAGCTTTCTTT. Amino acids: CASSETTPTEAFF.

On this clone itself: The germline gene is not matched at one end of the junction; a read error may be the cause. This chain connects TRBV4-1 to TRBJ1-6; TRBD1 aligns across 7 bases. CDR1 is MGHRA, CDR2 YSYEKL, per germline. The CDR3 runs 14 residues. The CDR3 bases are TGCGCCAGCAGCAAAGACAGGGTCGCAAAGCCCCTCCACTTT. As protein: CASSKDRVAKPLHF.

The gene calls are TRBV27 and TRBJ1-1, with TRBD1 as a possible D gene (6 bases). Germline V gene lookup returns CDR1 MNHEY and CDR2 SMNVEV (reference sequence). V lost 6 bases, J lost 2 bases, and 13 bases lay in between. The CDR3 contains 14 residues. As DNA, the CDR3 is TGTGCCAGCAGGAAGGGGGGGACAAACACTGAAGCTTTCTTT. It specifies CASRKGGTNTEAFF.

The chain joins TRBV27 to TRBJ2-3; D is tentatively TRBD1 or TRBD2 (5 bases each). The CDR3 is 14 amino acids. V lost 5 bases, J lost 0 bases, and 9 bases lay in between. Germline-derived CDR1 and CDR2 are MNHEY and SMNVEV (reference sequence). This CDR3 is CASSRRDSTDTQYF. CDR3 bases: TGTGCCAGCAGTAGAAGGGACAGCACAGATACGCAGTATTTT.

The chain joins TRBV10-3 to TRBJ2-3, with D possibly being TRBD2 (5 bases). Germline V gene data show CDR1 as ENHRY and CDR2 as SYGVKD. The CDR3 length is 14 residues. Trimming took 8 bases from V and 3 from J, leaving 15 bases between them. The CDR3 nucleotides are TGTGCCATCGAGGCGGACTTCAGTACAGATACGCAGTATTTT. This sequence encodes CAIEADFSTDTQYF.

The chain links TRBV5-6 to TRBJ2-5; D ambiguous. V gave up 1 base and J gave up 5 bases, with 9 bases separating them. Germline CDR1 reads SGHDT; CDR2 reads YYEEEE. This CDR3 region has 13 residues. The CDR3 sequence: CASSLWGGETQYF. CDR3 in DNA: TGTGCCAGCAGCTTGTGGGGTGGGGAGACCCAGTACTTC.

This clone was observed a handful of times. The rearrangement links TRBV9 to TRBJ1-6; possible D gene TRBD1, 5 bases. This CDR3 region has 15 residues. Looked up from germline, CDR1 is SGDLS and CDR2 is YYNGEE. The V and J ends lost 0 bases and 14 bases respectively, with 18 bases between them. CDR3 protein: CASSVGDLGPGTLHF. The CDR3 DNA reads as TGTGCCAGCAGCGTAGGGGACTTGGGACCCGGGACCCTCCACTTT.

Only one count was recorded for this clone. This chain uses TRBV6-1 with TRBJ1-5; D perhaps matches TRBD1 (5 bases). The CDR3 runs to 15 residues. Per the germline V gene, CDR1 is MNHNS and CDR2 is SASEGT. Deletions cut 2 bases from V and 3 bases from J, with 11 bases between. The CDR3 region is CASSERGGPNQPQHF. As DNA, the CDR3 is TGTGCCAGCAGTGAAAGGGGTGGCCCCAATCAGCCCCAGCATTTT.

The chain has TRBV7-6 and TRBJ1-1, with unresolved D. Germline CDR1 SGHVS, CDR2 FNYEAQ. The CDR3 sequence is 14 residues long. The germline V and J ends were trimmed by 4 bases and 0 bases, with 9 bases remaining between them. The DNA of the CDR3 is TGTGCCAGCAGCTCCAACGAGATGAACACTGAAGCTTTCTTT. It translates to CASSSNEMNTEAFF.

V usage is TRBV5-6 and J usage is TRBJ2-3; 7 positions agree with TRBD2. Germline trimming cut 0 bases from V and 0 bases from J; bases unmatched to any gene: 4. Per the germline V gene, CDR1 is SGHDT and CDR2 is YYEEEE. The CDR3 is made up of 16 amino acids. CDR3 sequence: CASSLDAAGSTDTQYF. As DNA, the CDR3 is TGTGCCAGCAGCTTGGATGCAGCGGGAAGCACAGATACGCAGTATTTT.

V usage is TRBV9 and J usage is TRBJ2-3; no clear D gene. V was shortened by 4 bases and J by 2 bases, with 20 bases between the two germline ends. Germline V gene lookup returns CDR1 SGDLS and CDR2 YYNGEE. The CDR3 totals 17 residues. The CDR3: CASSPSPSVQHTDTQYF. CDR3 sequence (DNA): TGTGCCAGCAGCCCCAGTCCCTCGGTCCAGCACACAGATACGCAGTATTTT.

This sequence joins TRBV2 and TRBJ1-5; tentative D call: TRBD1 (5 bases). This CDR3 comprises 12 residues. Germline V gene lookup returns CDR1 SNHLY and CDR2 FYNNEI. V lost 6 bases, J lost 9 bases, and 12 bases lay in between. The chain's CDR3 is CASSGPRAPQHF. DNA for the CDR3: TGTGCCAGCAGCGGGCCCAGGGCGCCCCAGCATTTT.

V gene TRBV27 combines with J gene TRBJ2-1; 7 bases agree with TRBD2. Germline CDR1 is MNHEY and CDR2 is SMNVEV (reference sequence). With V trimmed by 6 bases and J by 1 base, 6 bases remained unmatched. The CDR3 has 15 residues. The CDR3 loop reads CASSLLASSYNEQFF. CDR3 bases: TGTGCCAGCAGCTTACTAGCGTCTTCCTACAATGAGCAGTTCTTC.